This record covers a single T cell receptor (beta chain). Its specific antigen is unknown. Per-base quality was not reported, and no clone a single base away is much larger than it. The data are from a study of CD8+ T cells in alopecia areata (dated 2018 in TCRdb). In terms of the full investigation: The treated patients took part in an open-label pilot trial in which moderate-to-severe alopecia areata was treated with oral tofacitinib at 5 to 10 mg twice daily. Scalp clonality was compared across normal scalp (n=4), patchy alopecia areata scalp (n=8), and alopecia totalis/universalis scalp (n=8). Patients received tofacitinib for 6 to 18 months and were then followed off drug for 6 months to check for delayed response and recurrence. In both human patients and the C3H/HeJ mouse model, the study applied high-throughput TCRbeta sequencing to look at T cell clonal expansion in alopecia areata. On the human side, TCRbeta sequencing was run on scalp tissue and on sorted CD4+ and CD8+ peripheral blood T cells from healthy controls and from alopecia areata patients with either patchy or totalis/universalis disease. RNA was obtained with the PAXgene miRNA kit for fixed scalp, the miRNeasy kit for PBMCs, and the RNeasy kit for mouse skin. Disease severity in treated patients was measured with the SALT score, which quantifies the percentage of affected scalp surface area. immunoSEQ multiplex PCR using 35 Vbeta forward primers and 13 Jbeta reverse primers was used to amplify TCRbeta CDR3 regions. Tofacitinib-treated patients had biopsies at baseline and at 4 and 24 weeks of treatment, with a later scalp biopsy in several patients.

V has 4 bases trimmed and J has 8 bases trimmed; junction bases matching no gene number 12. CDR1 and CDR2 (LNHDA, SQIVND) derive from the germline V gene (reference sequence). The CDR3, from cysteine to phenylalanine, totals 16 residues. This entry keeps only the CDR3 DNA: 48 bases, framed from base 1. The sample's treatment or condition, from its label and the paper: oral pan-JAK inhibitor, 5-10 mg twice daily. Peripheral blood and lesional scalp punch biopsies were obtained from patients with alopecia areata. PBMCs were isolated by density centrifugation and stained for CD3, CD4 and CD8, after which CD4+ and CD8+ T cells were sorted on a FACSAria. Libraries were constructed by the immunoSEQ multiplex PCR assay. For TCR sequencing, RNA was extracted from every sample and reverse transcribed into cDNA to serve as template. SuperScript III was used for first-strand cDNA synthesis, primed with a 2:1 mix of oligo-dT and random hexamers. A synthetic immune receptor repertoire was used to gauge amplification bias, and whatever bias remained was removed computationally. The authors' pipeline ran thus. Raw reads were preprocessed to remove errors, and CDR3 was defined according to IMGT conventions as the region from the conserved cysteine to phenylalanine. To get clonality, Shannon entropy was normalized by log2 of the number of productive unique TCRs and the result was subtracted from 1. Whether scalp clones were CD4 or CD8 was inferred by matching scalp TCRbeta sequences against CD4 and CD8 repertoires sorted from blood. TCRdb provides this immuneACCESS table in a form limited to in-frame rearrangements. Some clones are lacking; in checked studies, under half of them reflect an unresolved V gene, and why the rest are absent is not known. V, J and clone size were drawn from that table, and D and trimming were deduced from the DNA. The sample includes approximately 210,000 clones, with more than 55% observed a single time. The ten largest make up 1.3% of the sample.

Study-wide findings and limitations: Scalp clonality and the number of expanded CD8+ clones among the top 100 scalp clones were significantly decreased by tofacitinib. Compared with mice, TCR sequences shared between patients were less clear, possibly partly because of HLA diversity across the patient population. During tofacitinib treatment, many expanded lesional clones stuck around in both scalp and blood, and this persistence may partly explain why relapse happens after treatment is stopped. Because the treated cohort was small and had only one nonresponder, larger studies are needed to examine links between baseline CD8+ expansion and response. Compared with normal scalp, lesional scalp had higher clonality and more expanded CD8+ clones, particularly in alopecia totalis/universalis, a pattern that suggests antigenic drive. Unlike mouse skin, where gammadelta T cells dominate, normal human skin contains resident alphabeta T cells that get sequenced too, which complicates analysis of the scalp TCR repertoire.

The chain joins TRBV19 to TRBJ2-1; 9 nucleotides in the junction match TRBD2. The sequence came from a human donor with alopecia areata. Specimen: CD4+ T cells sorted from blood, collected between weeks 47 and 50, from a patient treated with tofacitinib. The DNA sequence reads TGTGCCAGTAGTACCCCCTCGCGGGGGGGCGTGGATGAGCAGTTCTTC. Its product reads: CASSTPSRGGVDEQFF.